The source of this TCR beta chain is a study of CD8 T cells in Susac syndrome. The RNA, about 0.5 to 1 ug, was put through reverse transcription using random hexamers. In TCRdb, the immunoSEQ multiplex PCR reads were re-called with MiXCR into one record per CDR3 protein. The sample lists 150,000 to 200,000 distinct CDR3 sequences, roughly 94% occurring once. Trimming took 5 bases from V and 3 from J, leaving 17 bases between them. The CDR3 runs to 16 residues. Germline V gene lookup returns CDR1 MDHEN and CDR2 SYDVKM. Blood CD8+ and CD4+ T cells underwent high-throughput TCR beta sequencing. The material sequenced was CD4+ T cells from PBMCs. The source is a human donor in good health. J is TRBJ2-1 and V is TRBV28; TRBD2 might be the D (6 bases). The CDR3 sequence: CASSTSGTGVYNEQFF. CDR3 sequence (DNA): TGTGCCAGCAGTACCTCCGGGACTGGGGTCTACAATGAGCAGTTCTTC.